Listed below are T cell receptor beta chains from one sample, sequenced in a study of T cell responses to AZD1222 COVID-19 vaccine. Data came from immunoSEQ multiplex PCR; TCRdb stores just in-frame clones and leaves some out. The table lists fewer than 200,000 clones, 70% to 90% of them singletons. Sequences were derived from peripheral blood, sampled 28 days after the second dose of the MenACWY control vaccine. The source is an adult who received the MenACWY meningococcal vaccine as a control. Both conserved end residues are part of each CDR3. Each record gives: V gene, clone size, CDR3 length, J gene, D gene, CDR3 protein, CDR3 DNA. The D gene is left open where the match is weak. Clone sizes are given selectively: once, few, many, or a class where the clone is expanded.

v_gene: TRBV20-1; abundance: NA; len: 11; j_gene: TRBJ1-1; d_gene: NA; CDR3aa: CSAVSDTEAFF; CDR3nt: TGCAGTGCGGTATCAGACACTGAAGCTTTCTTT
v_gene: TRBV6-1; abundance: once; len: 16; j_gene: TRBJ2-2; d_gene: NA; CDR3aa: CASSEAQERIAGELFF; CDR3nt: TGTGCCAGCAGTGAAGCGCAAGAGAGGATCGCCGGGGAGCTGTTTTTT
v_gene: TRBV6-5; abundance: NA; len: 15; j_gene: TRBJ2-1; d_gene: TRBD1; CDR3aa: CASSSGTGTYNEQFF; CDR3nt: TGTGCCAGCAGTTCGGGGACAGGGACCTACAATGAGCAGTTCTTC
v_gene: TRBV15; abundance: NA; len: 14; j_gene: TRBJ1-5; d_gene: NA; CDR3aa: CATSVGGLGQPQHF; CDR3nt: TGTGCCACCAGCGTTGGGGGTTTAGGTCAGCCCCAGCATTTT
v_gene: TRBV18; abundance: NA; len: 15; j_gene: TRBJ2-2; d_gene: TRBD1; CDR3aa: CASSPPAGGTGELFF; CDR3nt: TGTGCCAGCTCACCACCTGCAGGGGGCACCGGGGAGCTGTTTTTT
v_gene: TRBV29-1; abundance: NA; len: 13; j_gene: TRBJ2-5; d_gene: TRBD2; CDR3aa: CSVAGTSKETQYF; CDR3nt: TGCAGCGTTGCCGGGACTAGCAAGGAGACCCAGTACTTC
v_gene: TRBV27; abundance: NA; len: 16; j_gene: TRBJ2-1; d_gene: NA; CDR3aa: CASSLRAASVYNEQFF; CDR3nt: TGTGCCAGCAGTTTAAGGGCGGCTAGCGTATACAATGAGCAGTTCTTC
v_gene: TRBV11-2; abundance: NA; len: 17; j_gene: TRBJ1-1; d_gene: TRBD1; CDR3aa: CASSNAGTVELNTEAFF; CDR3nt: TGTGCCAGCAGCAATGCCGGGACAGTAGAGTTGAACACTGAAGCTTTCTTT
v_gene: TRBV14; abundance: NA; len: 15; j_gene: TRBJ2-1; d_gene: NA; CDR3aa: CASSLQASSYNEQFF; CDR3nt: TGTGCCAGCAGCCTGCAGGCCAGCTCCTACAATGAGCAGTTCTTC
v_gene: TRBV27; abundance: NA; len: 17; j_gene: TRBJ2-2; d_gene: NA; CDR3aa: CARHVSQTGLNTGELFF; CDR3nt: TGTGCCAGACACGTTTCCCAGACAGGCTTGAACACCGGGGAGCTGTTTTTT
v_gene: TRBV3-1/TRBV3-2; abundance: NA; len: 17; j_gene: TRBJ2-3; d_gene: TRBD1; CDR3aa: CASSQDVRDRVTDTQYF; CDR3nt: TGTGCCAGCAGCCAAGATGTCCGGGACAGGGTGACGGATACGCAGTATTTT
v_gene: TRBV27; abundance: NA; len: 14; j_gene: TRBJ2-3; d_gene: TRBD2; CDR3aa: CASSPRWGGDTQYF; CDR3nt: TGTGCCAGCAGTCCCCGTTGGGGGGGAGATACGCAGTATTTT
v_gene: TRBV6-5; abundance: NA; len: 13; j_gene: TRBJ2-5; d_gene: TRBD1; CDR3aa: CASRRTGGETQYF; CDR3nt: TGTGCCAGCAGAAGGACAGGGGGCGAGACCCAGTACTTC
v_gene: TRBV6-2/TRBV6-3; abundance: few; len: 16; j_gene: TRBJ1-5; d_gene: TRBD1; CDR3aa: CASSYQGAMDNQPQHF; CDR3nt: TGTGCCAGCAGTTATCAGGGGGCGATGGACAATCAGCCCCAGCATTTT
v_gene: TRBV5-1; abundance: NA; len: 15; j_gene: TRBJ2-7; d_gene: NA; CDR3aa: CASSLSGSGQYEQYF; CDR3nt: TGCGCCAGCAGCTTGTCCGGTAGCGGACAATACGAGCAGTACTTC
v_gene: TRBV9; abundance: once; len: 16; j_gene: TRBJ2-2; d_gene: TRBD2; CDR3aa: CASSVGSGRPMEELFF; CDR3nt: TGTGCCAGCAGCGTAGGTAGCGGGAGGCCAATGGAGGAGCTGTTTTTT
v_gene: TRBV18; abundance: NA; len: 15; j_gene: TRBJ1-5; d_gene: NA; CDR3aa: CASSPAVSADQPQHF; CDR3nt: TGTGCCAGCTCACCGGCGGTTTCGGCCGACCAGCCCCAGCATTTT
v_gene: TRBV10-3; abundance: NA; len: 12; j_gene: TRBJ1-2; d_gene: NA; CDR3aa: CAISVAGDGYTF; CDR3nt: TGTGCCATCAGTGTAGCAGGAGATGGCTACACCTTC
v_gene: TRBV3-1/TRBV3-2; abundance: NA; len: 16; j_gene: TRBJ1-5; d_gene: NA; CDR3aa: CASSQDLGLSNQPQHF; CDR3nt: TGTGCCAGCAGCCAAGATTTAGGCCTTAGCAATCAGCCCCAGCATTTT
v_gene: TRBV19; abundance: NA; len: 15; j_gene: TRBJ2-1; d_gene: NA; CDR3aa: CASSMAGLSYNEQFF; CDR3nt: TGTGCCAGTAGTATGGCGGGGCTTTCCTACAATGAGCAGTTCTTC
v_gene: TRBV6-5; abundance: NA; len: 16; j_gene: TRBJ1-5; d_gene: TRBD1; CDR3aa: CASSYERDRGPQPQHF; CDR3nt: TGTGCCAGCAGTTACGAAAGGGACAGGGGGCCTCAGCCCCAGCATTTT
v_gene: TRBV2; abundance: NA; len: 13; j_gene: TRBJ1-1; d_gene: NA; CDR3aa: CASHPLMNTEAFF; CDR3nt: TGTGCCAGCCATCCCCTCATGAACACTGAAGCTTTCTTT
v_gene: TRBV3-1/TRBV3-2; abundance: NA; len: 15; j_gene: TRBJ2-1; d_gene: TRBD2; CDR3aa: CASSPRLAGGNEQFF; CDR3nt: TGTGCCAGCAGCCCTCGACTAGCGGGAGGCAATGAGCAGTTCTTC
v_gene: TRBV12-5; abundance: few; len: 14; j_gene: TRBJ2-2; d_gene: TRBD1; CDR3aa: CASKGQANTGELFF; CDR3nt: TGTGCTAGTAAGGGACAGGCGAACACCGGGGAGCTGTTTTTT
v_gene: TRBV7-2; abundance: NA; len: 15; j_gene: TRBJ2-5; d_gene: TRBD2; CDR3aa: CASRGTSAFQETQYF; CDR3nt: TGTGCCAGCAGGGGGACTAGCGCGTTTCAAGAGACCCAGTACTTC
v_gene: TRBV1; abundance: NA; len: 12; j_gene: TRBJ2-1; d_gene: NA; CDR3aa: CTSRSQENEQFF; CDR3nt: TGCACCAGCAGAAGTCAGGAGAATGAGCAGTTCTTC
v_gene: TRBV7-9; abundance: once; len: 12; j_gene: TRBJ1-2; d_gene: NA; CDR3aa: CASSLLPIYYTF; CDR3nt: TGTGCCAGCAGCTTACTCCCCATTTACTACACCTTC
v_gene: TRBV7-9; abundance: NA; len: 15; j_gene: TRBJ1-1; d_gene: NA; CDR3aa: CASSLAQGRNTEAFF; CDR3nt: TGTGCCAGCAGCTTAGCGCAGGGCAGGAACACTGAAGCTTTCTTT
v_gene: TRBV19; abundance: NA; len: 13; j_gene: TRBJ2-7; d_gene: NA; CDR3aa: CASKGTDDYEQYF; CDR3nt: TGTGCCAGTAAAGGGACGGATGACTACGAGCAGTACTTC
v_gene: TRBV28; abundance: NA; len: 14; j_gene: TRBJ1-2; d_gene: NA; CDR3aa: CASTHIPQSHGYTF; CDR3nt: TGTGCCAGCACCCATATCCCTCAGAGTCATGGCTACACCTTC
v_gene: TRBV6-5; abundance: NA; len: 13; j_gene: TRBJ2-7; d_gene: NA; CDR3aa: CASSYPPFYEQYF; CDR3nt: TGTGCCAGCAGTTACCCCCCGTTCTACGAGCAGTACTTC
v_gene: TRBV5-4; abundance: NA; len: 15; j_gene: TRBJ2-1; d_gene: NA; CDR3aa: CASSLWSVVYNEQFF; CDR3nt: TGTGCCAGCAGCTTGTGGAGCGTGGTTTACAATGAGCAGTTCTTC
v_gene: TRBV9; abundance: NA; len: 11; j_gene: TRBJ1-6; d_gene: NA; CDR3aa: CASGFRSPLHF; CDR3nt: TGTGCCAGCGGCTTCCGATCACCCCTCCACTTT
v_gene: TRBV28; abundance: NA; len: 15; j_gene: TRBJ2-1; d_gene: NA; CDR3aa: CASSLSGTYSNEQFF; CDR3nt: TGTGCCAGCAGTTTGAGCGGTACCTACTCCAATGAGCAGTTCTTC
v_gene: TRBV18; abundance: NA; len: 15; j_gene: TRBJ1-2; d_gene: NA; CDR3aa: CASSPRGTADYGYTF; CDR3nt: TGTGCCAGCTCACCAAGGGGGACGGCTGATTATGGCTACACCTTC
v_gene: TRBV5-1; abundance: NA; len: 13; j_gene: TRBJ1-2; d_gene: TRBD1; CDR3aa: CASSSQGAEGYTF; CDR3nt: TGCGCCAGCAGCAGTCAGGGGGCTGAAGGCTACACCTTC
v_gene: TRBV11-2; abundance: NA; len: 15; j_gene: TRBJ1-2; d_gene: NA; CDR3aa: CASSLDRRGLGGYTF; CDR3nt: TGTGCCAGCAGCTTAGATCGCCGGGGGCTCGGGGGCTACACCTTC
v_gene: TRBV7-2; abundance: NA; len: 14; j_gene: TRBJ1-1; d_gene: NA; CDR3aa: CASSLVQGGTEAFF; CDR3nt: TGTGCCAGCAGCTTAGTACAGGGAGGGACTGAAGCTTTCTTT
v_gene: TRBV27; abundance: NA; len: 17; j_gene: TRBJ1-5; d_gene: NA; CDR3aa: CASRDGTFHYSNQPQHF; CDR3nt: TGTGCCAGCAGAGACGGTACATTCCATTATAGCAATCAGCCCCAGCATTTT
v_gene: TRBV5-5; abundance: NA; len: 14; j_gene: TRBJ1-5; d_gene: NA; CDR3aa: CASSLALLRQPQHF; CDR3nt: TGTGCCAGCAGCTTGGCCTTACTGCGGCAGCCCCAGCATTTT
v_gene: TRBV9; abundance: once; len: 15; j_gene: TRBJ2-2; d_gene: TRBD1; CDR3aa: CASSSQDRAGGELFF; CDR3nt: TGTGCCAGCAGCTCCCAGGACAGGGCGGGCGGGGAGCTGTTTTTT
v_gene: TRBV11-2; abundance: once; len: 15; j_gene: TRBJ2-3; d_gene: NA; CDR3aa: CASSLDRASTDTQYF; CDR3nt: TGTGCCAGCAGCTTAGATCGGGCCAGCACAGATACGCAGTATTTT
v_gene: TRBV28; abundance: NA; len: 14; j_gene: TRBJ1-2; d_gene: TRBD1; CDR3aa: CASIMTGINYGYTF; CDR3nt: TGTGCCAGCATCATGACAGGGATTAACTATGGCTACACCTTC
v_gene: TRBV5-4; abundance: NA; len: 16; j_gene: TRBJ2-5; d_gene: TRBD2; CDR3aa: CASRPTSGRSQETQYF; CDR3nt: TGTGCCAGCAGACCCACTAGCGGGAGGTCGCAAGAGACCCAGTACTTC
v_gene: TRBV7-2; abundance: NA; len: 14; j_gene: TRBJ2-1; d_gene: TRBD1; CDR3aa: CASSPQGAYNEQFF; CDR3nt: TGTGCCAGCAGCCCGCAGGGGGCCTACAATGAGCAGTTCTTC